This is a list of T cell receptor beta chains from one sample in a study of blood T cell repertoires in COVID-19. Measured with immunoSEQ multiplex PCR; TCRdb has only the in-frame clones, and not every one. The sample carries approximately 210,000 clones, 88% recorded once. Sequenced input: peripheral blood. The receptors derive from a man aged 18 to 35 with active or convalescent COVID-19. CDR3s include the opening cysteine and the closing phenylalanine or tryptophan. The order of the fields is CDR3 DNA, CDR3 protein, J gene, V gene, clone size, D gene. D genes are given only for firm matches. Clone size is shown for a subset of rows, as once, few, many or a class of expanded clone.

TGTGCCAGCAGTTATCAGGGCGGGATCTATGGCTACACCTTC | CASSYQGGIYGYTF | TRBJ1-2 | TRBV6-5 | . | .
TGTGCCTGGAGTGTACTGGGTACAGAATCAGCCACTGAAGCTTTCTTT | CAWSVLGTESATEAFF | TRBJ1-1 | TRBV30 | few | .
TGTGCCTGGAGTCCCGGTTTTGGGCAATATTCACCCCTCCACTTT | CAWSPGFGQYSPLHF | TRBJ1-6 | TRBV30 | once | .
TGTGCCAGCAGCTTAGGTTACAATCAGCCCCAGCATTTT | CASSLGYNQPQHF | TRBJ1-5 | TRBV7-8 | . | .
TGTGCCAGCAGGAGGACAGGAGCTGAAGCTTTCTTT | CASRRTGAEAFF | TRBJ1-1 | TRBV6-5 | . | TRBD1
TGCGCCAGCAGCTCCAGGGGCAAACAGAACACTGAAGCTTTCTTT | CASSSRGKQNTEAFF | TRBJ1-1 | TRBV5-1 | . | .
TGTGCCAGCACCCCTCTTGAGGCCTCAGGGGCTAATCAGCCCCAGCATTTT | CASTPLEASGANQPQHF | TRBJ1-5 | TRBV28 | once | .
TGTGCCAGCTCACCGCAGGGGTCGGGGAATCAGCCCCAGCATTTT | CASSPQGSGNQPQHF | TRBJ1-5 | TRBV18 | . | .
TGTGCCAGCGGGACAGGCTATAATTCACCCCTCCACTTT | CASGTGYNSPLHF | TRBJ1-6 | TRBV12-3/TRBV12-4 | . | TRBD1
TGTGCCAGCAGTGAATCTGGCGGGCGGAGCTCCTACAATGAGCAGTTCTTC | CASSESGGRSSYNEQFF | TRBJ2-1 | TRBV25-1 | . | .
TGTGCCAGCAGCTCGTCGGGGGTGACAACTGAAGCTTTCTTT | CASSSSGVTTEAFF | TRBJ1-1 | TRBV11-2 | . | .
TGTGCCAGTAGTACGGGTGGTGCAGATACGCAGTATTTT | CASSTGGADTQYF | TRBJ2-3 | TRBV19 | . | .
TGTGCAAGTCGCCTTAGCGGGAGGGCCGGGGAGACCCAGTACTTC | CASRLSGRAGETQYF | TRBJ2-5 | TRBV12-2 | . | .
TGCAGCGTTGAAGATCGGGGTCCCAAACTGTACAATGAGCAGTTCTTC | CSVEDRGPKLYNEQFF | TRBJ2-1 | TRBV29-1 | . | .
TGTGCCAGCACCATAGATAGCTCCTACGAGCAGTACTTC | CASTIDSSYEQYF | TRBJ2-7 | TRBV28 | . | .
TGTGCCAGCTCTCCAACGAGGGTATCGAACACTGAAGCTTTCTTT | CASSPTRVSNTEAFF | TRBJ1-1 | TRBV5-5 | . | .
TGTGCCAGCAGCTATCAGGGCCACACTGAAGCTTTCTTT | CASSYQGHTEAFF | TRBJ1-1 | TRBV11-1 | . | .
TGTGCCAGTAGCATGGGGACTAGCGGCTATAATGAGCAGTTCTTC | CASSMGTSGYNEQFF | TRBJ2-1 | TRBV19 | . | TRBD2
TGCGCCAGCAGCCAAGAAGGTTCTAGCGGGAGGGCGGCTGAGCAGTTCTTC | CASSQEGSSGRAAEQFF | TRBJ2-1 | TRBV4-3 | . | TRBD2
TGCGCCAGCAGCTTGGGTCTCACAGGGGGGGTATACAATGAGCAGTTCTTC | CASSLGLTGGVYNEQFF | TRBJ2-1 | TRBV5-1 | once | .
TGTGCCAGCAGCTTAGTGGTAGACACCATATATTTT | CASSLVVDTIYF | TRBJ1-3 | TRBV7-8 | . | .
TGTGCCTGGAGTGGACTAGCGGGAGAATCTGGGGCCAACGTCCTGACTTTC | CAWSGLAGESGANVLTF | TRBJ2-6 | TRBV30 | . | TRBD2
TGCAGCACCTGGGACAGGGGACTGTTTTTT | CSTWDRGLFF | TRBJ1-4 | TRBV29-1 | once | TRBD1
TGTGCCAGCAGCTTCGCGGTGAACACTGAAGCTTTCTTT | CASSFAVNTEAFF | TRBJ1-1 | TRBV11-2 | . | .
TGTGCCAGCAGCTTCCGGGACAGAGTGATCGAGCAGTACTTC | CASSFRDRVIEQYF | TRBJ2-7 | TRBV7-2 | . | TRBD1
TGTGCCAGCAGCTTCTTGGGACAGGGGAATTCACCCCTCCACTTT | CASSFLGQGNSPLHF | TRBJ1-6 | TRBV7-9 | . | TRBD1
TGTGCCAGTATGGAGGTTCCTCAGGGGGATGGCTACACCTTC | CASMEVPQGDGYTF | TRBJ1-2 | TRBV19 | few | TRBD1
TGTGCCACCAGCAGATCACTATTATCGGGAACTTACGAGCAGTACTTC | CATSRSLLSGTYEQYF | TRBJ2-7 | TRBV15 | . | .
TGTGCCTCGGTGGGGAGCGGGAGGGCCGGCACAGATACGCAGTATTTT | CASVGSGRAGTDTQYF | TRBJ2-3 | TRBV28 | . | TRBD2
TGTGCCAGCAGTTCCCGGACAGGGTGGGATACGCAGTATTTT | CASSSRTGWDTQYF | TRBJ2-3 | TRBV6-5 | . | TRBD1
TGTGCCAGCAGCCAAGAGGGGCATAGGTTTCAGAGAAACACCATATATTTT | CASSQEGHRFQRNTIYF | TRBJ1-3 | TRBV3-1/TRBV3-2 | . | .
TGCAGCGTTGATACTGACAGGGGAGAGACCCAGTACTTC | CSVDTDRGETQYF | TRBJ2-5 | TRBV29-1 | . | TRBD1
TGTGCCAGCAGTTACTCTAAGGCGGGAGGGTACTACAATGAGCAGTTCTTC | CASSYSKAGGYYNEQFF | TRBJ2-1 | TRBV6-7 | few | TRBD2
TGCAGCGTCCTTCTTGGGAGCTCTGGAAACACCATATATTTT | CSVLLGSSGNTIYF | TRBJ1-3 | TRBV29-1 | . | .